The 29 T cell receptor delta chains given below trace back to one sample, sequenced in a study of gamma-delta T cells after stem cell transplantation (dated by TCRdb to 2015 to 2016). Library preparation used RT-PCR. The data were produced on an Illumina MiSeq. TCRdb called clones anew from the public reads via CATT; matching DNA rows were later pooled. This sample has about 3,000 delta-chain clones in its table, and 2.5% to 3% of those were observed once. Around 26% of the sample is held by the ten biggest clonotypes. Specimen: gamma-delta T cells. These receptors were collected from a human donor. It is not recorded whose cells these are; they may come from a transplant donor.

Comments on this clone: The germline gene is not matched at one end of the junction; a read error may be the cause. This chain uses TRDV2 with TRDJ1, with 10 nucleotides matching TRDD3. CDR1 is GEAIGNYY and CDR2 is EKD in the germline V gene. The CDR3 extends over 16 amino acids. CDR3 region: CACDTGVIGGYHVLIF. Written as DNA, the CDR3 is TGTGCCTGCGACACGGGAGTAATTGGGGGATACCATGTACTCATCTTT.

With respect to this clone: This sequence is one base from a far larger clone and is likely a read error. Other DNA variants within this sample encode the same CDR3. The chain couples TRDV2 to TRDJ1; D may be TRDD3 (5 bases). Trimming shortened V by 3 bases and J by 0 bases, and 16 bases separated the two germline ends. Per the germline V gene, CDR1 is GEAIGNYY and CDR2 is EKD. The CDR3 has 16 amino acids. Here the CDR3 reads CACDPVVGGYTDKLIF. CDR3 DNA sequence: TGTGCCTGTGACCCCGTGGTAGGGGGCTACACCGATAAACTCATCTTT.

The genes are TRDV2 and TRDJ1; 7 bases align to TRDD3. CDR1 and CDR2 (germline): GEAIGNYY, EKD. This CDR3 has 17 residues. Trimming at V came to 0 bases and at J to 5 bases, leaving 14 bases not matched to a gene. CDR3 in amino acids: CACDTVRNPGDADKLIF. The CDR3 bases are TGTGCCTGTGACACCGTACGTAACCCGGGGGATGCTGATAAACTCATCTTT.

With respect to this clone: A far larger clone is just one base off, so this is likely a read error. This chain uses TRDV2 with TRDJ1; tentatively, D is TRDD3 (5 bases). The germline V gene encodes CDR1 GEAIGNYY and CDR2 EKD. CDR3 length: 16 amino acids. The CDR3 spells CACDVVGNTQTDKPIF. DNA for the CDR3: TGTGCCTGTGACGTCGTGGGGAATACGCAAACCGATAAACCCATCTTT.

A few counts support this clone. TCRdb's protein for this DNA is that of a much larger clone and differs from the translation at residue 8, likely a read error; the protein shown is the DNA translation. The chain joins TRDV2 to TRDJ1, with TRDD3 identical over 7 bases. This CDR3 is 18 amino acids long. The V gene's germline CDR1 is GEAIGNYY and CDR2 EKD. J lost 2 bases, V lost 0 bases, and 14 bases had no gene match. In DNA form, the CDR3 reads TGTGCCTGTGACACCCTGGGGGGTACAGTGAGTGGAACCGATAAACTCATCTTT. Its protein is CACDTLGGTVSGTDKLIF.

About this clone itself: A much larger clone is a single base away; this may be a read error. The chain combines TRDV2 with TRDJ3, with 12 bases lining up with TRDD3. The CDR3 is made up of 22 amino acids. Germline values: CDR1 GEAIGNYY, CDR2 EKD. The CDR3 here is CACDRVLGDTDKSSWGTRQMFF. In DNA, the CDR3 is TGTGCCTGTGACAGAGTACTGGGGGATACCGATAAAAGCTCCTGGGGCACCCGACAGATGTTTTTC.

This clone has only a few counts. The chain links TRDV1 to TRDJ1, with TRDD3 identical over 10 bases. With 4 bases clipped from V and 0 bases from J, the junction kept 23 bases outside the gene matches. The length of the CDR3 is 22 residues. The germline CDR1 and CDR2 sequences are TSWWSYY and QGS. The CDR3 loop is CALGGPTNTNWGISKYTDKLIF. CDR3 DNA: TGTGCTCTTGGGGGGCCAACCAATACGAACTGGGGGATCTCCAAGTACACCGATAAACTCATCTTT.

This clone was seen a handful of times. A read error likely explains this, since a far larger clone differs by one base. Other DNA sequences from this sample encode an identical CDR3 as well. In DNA form, the CDR3 reads TGTGCCTGTGACACTCTCGAGCCATACACCGATAAACTCATCTTT. It codes for CACDTLEPYTDKLIF. V is TRDV2 and J is TRDJ1; no clear D gene. Trimming shortened V by 1 base and J by 0 bases, and 11 bases separated the two germline ends. Germline values: CDR1 GEAIGNYY, CDR2 EKD. The CDR3 runs to 15 residues.

Worth noting for this clone: The protein in TCRdb stems from a much larger clone and differs at residue 8 from this DNA's translation, likely a read error; here the protein is translated from the DNA. The V and J genes are TRDV2 and TRDJ1; 8 bases match TRDD3. V was pared by 7 bases and J by 1 base, with 13 bases of the junction left unmatched. Germline CDR1 GEAIGNYY, CDR2 EKD. This CDR3 has 16 amino acids. CDR3 DNA sequence: TGTGCCTGCTCAGTACTGGGGGCTACGTCCACCGATAAACTCATCTTT. The encoded protein is CACSVLGATSTDKLIF.

On this clone itself: A far more abundant clone sits one base away, making this likely a read error. The chain joins TRDV2 to TRDJ1, with TRDD3 matching 8 bases. The CDR3 is 21 amino acids. Germline CDR1 is GEAIGNYY and CDR2 is EKD. With 0 bases clipped from V and 4 bases from J, the junction kept 24 bases outside the gene matches. The CDR3 DNA follows: TGTGCCTGTGACACCGTAAGTAACCTGGGGGAAGCTGGGGAACACAACGATAAACTCATCTTT. Translating gives CACDTVSNLGEAGEHNDKLIF.

By share, this clone counts as medium-sized. The chain joins TRDV2 to TRDJ3; 11 nucleotides agree with TRDD3. V lost 2 bases, J lost 0 bases, and 2 bases stayed unmatched. The germline gives CDR1 GEAIGNYY, CDR2 EKD. This CDR3 contains 18 residues. The CDR3 loop is CACDILGDSSWDTRQMFF. CDR3 bases: TGTGCCTGTGACATACTGGGGGATAGCTCCTGGGACACCCGACAGATGTTTTTC.

Turning to this clone: The junction shows a germline mismatch at one end, possibly a read error. J is TRDJ1 and V is TRDV1; TRDD3 aligns across 8 bases. The CDR3 consists of 24 residues. Germline CDR1 TSWWSYY, CDR2 QGS. The CDR3 DNA sequence: TGTGCTCTTGGGGACGCTCTCAATTATCCTAATGAAATTTACTGGGGGGGGGACACCGATAGACTCATCTTT. Its translation: CALGDALNYPNEIYWGGDTDRLIF.

For this clone: TCRdb's entry gives the protein of a much larger clone, which mismatches this DNA's translation at residue 3, likely from a read error; the protein reported here is translated from the DNA. V and J are TRDV2 and TRDJ3; 8 bases fit TRDD3. Germline values: CDR1 GEAIGNYY, CDR2 EKD. CDR3 length equals 19 residues. The CDR3 region is CARDTLLGAAAWDTRQMFF. The CDR3 coding sequence is TGTGCCCGTGACACTCTACTGGGGGCCGCAGCCTGGGACACCCGACAGATGTTTTTC.

About this clone: Translating this DNA gives a protein that differs at residue 18 from the TCRdb one, which belongs to a much larger clone; a read error is likely, and the protein shown is this translation. The chain is built from TRDV2 and TRDJ1, with 13 bases lining up with TRDD3. Germline V gives CDR1 GEAIGNYY, CDR2 EKD. The CDR3 contains 20 residues. The CDR3 nucleotides read TGTGCCTGTGACTTACTGGGGGATACGTTAGGGAGAGGAGTCACCGATAAACCCATCTTT. Its protein product is CACDLLGDTLGRGVTDKPIF.

This clone is judged medium-sized. V usage is TRDV2 and J usage is TRDJ3; 9 bases fit TRDD3. The CDR3 covers 19 residues. The germline V gene has CDR1 GEAIGNYY and CDR2 EKD. Germline trimming cut 0 bases from V and 0 bases from J; bases unmatched to any gene: 5. The DNA of the CDR3 is TGTGCCTGTGACACCCTACTGGGGGAAAGCTCCTGGGACACCCGACAGATGTTTTTC. Translation: CACDTLLGESSWDTRQMFF.

A remark on this clone: TCRdb lists the protein of a much larger clone for this DNA, which differs at residue 17, so this is likely a read error; the protein given here is translated from the DNA itself. The chain has TRDV2 and TRDJ1; 12 bases fit TRDD3. The CDR3 totals 19 residues. Germline V CDR1 and CDR2: GEAIGNYY, EKD. CDR3 sequence (DNA): TGTGCCTGTGACACCGTACTGTCTGGGGGATACGAGTACACCGATAAACCCATCTTT. Its protein product is CACDTVLSGGYEYTDKPIF.

This clone came up a few times. A much larger clone sits a single nucleotide away, making a read error possible. The sample contains more than one DNA sequence encoding this CDR3. The chain employs TRDV2 and TRDJ1; 11 bases agree with TRDD3. The germline gives CDR1 GEAIGNYY, CDR2 EKD. This CDR3 spans 19 amino acids. CDR3 coding DNA: TGTGCCTGTGACACCCTCGCGATGCTGGGGGATACCGGGGCCGATAAACTCATCTTC. Translation: CACDTLAMLGDTGADKLIF.

This clone was counted only a few times. It is likely a read error: a sequence one base away is far more abundant. The identical CDR3 is also encoded by other nucleotide sequences in the sample. CDR3 protein: CACDTTGGPYTDKLIF. The CDR3 DNA reads TGTGCCTGTGACACGACTGGTGGACCATACACCGATAAACTCATCTTC. The chain recombines TRDV2 with TRDJ1, with D possibly being TRDD3 (5 bases). Germline loops: CDR1 GEAIGNYY, CDR2 EKD. This CDR3 contains 16 residues.

On this clone itself: A single base separates this from a much larger clone, so it may be a read error. CDR3 protein: CACDTIWRIRVTDKLIF. The CDR3 DNA follows: TGTGCCTGTGACACTATCTGGAGGATACGCGTCACCGATAAACTCATCTTT. The V call is TRDV2, the J call TRDJ1; 7 bases fit TRDD3. The CDR3 length is 17 residues. In germline, CDR1 is GEAIGNYY, CDR2 EKD. Losses at the gene ends were 1 base for V and 1 base for J; bases not matched to a gene: 11.

This clone qualifies as large. Additional DNA sequences in this sample encode the identical CDR3. The V call is TRDV2, the J call TRDJ3; no definite D call. This CDR3 region has 17 residues. Per the germline V gene, CDR1 is GEAIGNYY and CDR2 is EKD. Deletions cut 1 base from V and 0 bases from J, with 9 bases between. Here the CDR3 DNA reads TGTGCCTGTGACACGGGCCCACTCTCCTGGGACACCCGACAGATGTTTTTC. Amino acid sequence: CACDTGPLSWDTRQMFF.

On this clone: This may come from a read error, since a much larger clone is one base off. The chain uses TRDV2 and TRDJ1; 9 bases match TRDD3. CDR1 GEAIGNYY and CDR2 EKD come from the germline V gene. The CDR3 is made up of 14 amino acids. The CDR3 sequence: CACDRLGESDKPIF. The CDR3 DNA follows: TGTGCCTGTGACCGACTGGGGGAATCCGATAAACCCATCTTT.

This clone is medium-sized by share. A single base is all that separates this from a far larger clone, so a read error is likely. The gene calls are TRDV2 and TRDJ1; 8 positions agree with TRDD3. Germline CDR1 is GEAIGNYY and CDR2 is EKD. The CDR3 has 14 amino acids. CDR3 region: CACDGLGDTDKPIF. The CDR3 DNA reads TGTGCCTGTGACGGTCTAGGGGATACCGATAAACCCATCTTT.

This clone is labeled medium-sized. A read error may be the cause here, since a much bigger clone is one base away. J is TRDJ1 and V is TRDV2, with D possibly being TRDD3 (6 bases). CDR1 is GEAIGNYY and CDR2 is EKD in the germline V gene. This CDR3 region has 18 residues. V was trimmed by 0 bases and J by 3 bases, leaving 22 bases between them. The CDR3: CACDTVVGGTRGSDKLIF. CDR3 sequence (DNA): TGTGCCTGTGACACCGTCGTGGGGGGTACGAGGGGGTCCGATAAACTCATCTTT.

In the case of this clone: TCRdb assigns this DNA the protein of a much larger clone, which departs from its translation at residue 5; this likely reflects a read error, and the protein shown comes from translating the DNA. V is TRDV2 and J is TRDJ3, with 9 bases aligning to TRDD3. Trimming cost V 3 bases and J 0 bases; bases outside gene matches: 5. From germline, CDR1 is GEAIGNYY and CDR2 EKD. CDR3 size: 18 residues. CDR3 nucleotide sequence: TGTGCCTGTGACGCTGGGGGATCCCCCTCCTGGGACACCCGACAGATGTTTTTC. Its protein is CACDAGGSPSWDTRQMFF.

This clone was seen a handful of times. The protein here is the DNA translation, as the TCRdb protein differs from it at residue 12. V usage is TRDV2 and J usage is TRDJ1, with TRDD3 matching 8 bases. Germline CDR1 and CDR2: GEAIGNYY and EKD. J gave up 0 bases and V 0 bases, and 14 bases lay outside the gene matches. The CDR3 covers 19 residues. The chain's CDR3 is CACDTMSVGDLRNTDKLIF. CDR3 bases: TGTGCCTGTGACACCATGTCGGTGGGGGATCTCCGCAACACCGATAAACTCATCTTT.

This clone rates as medium-sized (0.01 to 0.1%). It differs at one base from a far larger clone, so likely a read error. The chain is built from TRDV2 and TRDJ1; 8 bases are shared with TRDD3. Germline CDR1 reads GEAIGNYY; CDR2 reads EKD. The CDR3 extends over 16 amino acids. The CDR3, as DNA: TGTGCCTGTGACACCCTGGGGGACTATAACACCGATAAACCCATCTTT. It encodes CACDTLGDYNTDKPIF.

By frequency in the sample, this clone is medium-sized. This chain uses TRDV1 with TRDJ1; 9 bases are a match to TRDD3. This CDR3 has 18 residues. V shed 1 base, J shed 0 bases, and the junction held 9 bases outside the gene matches. Germline V gives CDR1 TSWWSYY, CDR2 QGS. CDR3 in amino acids: CALGERPAPGGYTDKLIF. The CDR3 DNA reads TGTGCTCTTGGGGAACGGCCCGCCCCTGGGGGATACACCGATAAACTCATCTTT.

Points on this clone: Given a far larger clone just one base away, this is likely a sequencing read error. V is TRDV2 and J is TRDJ3; TRDD3 matches at 13 bases. Germline V gene sequence: CDR1 GEAIGNYY, CDR2 EKD. The CDR3 runs to 23 residues. The CDR3 sequence is CACDTVETGGYGDFSWDTRRMFF. The CDR3 coding sequence is TGTGCCTGTGACACCGTGGAGACTGGGGGATACGGCGACTTCTCCTGGGACACCCGACGGATGTTTTTC.

Within the sample, this clone is medium-sized (0.01 to 0.1%). The sample holds other DNA sequences that translate to the same CDR3. The CDR3 sequence is CACDTVRDTRLGSNTDKLIF. The CDR3 coding sequence is TGTGCCTGTGACACCGTTCGGGATACGCGTCTTGGATCGAACACCGATAAACTCATCTTT. The V call is TRDV2, the J call TRDJ1; 8 nucleotides line up with TRDD3. V was clipped by 0 bases and J by 0 bases; unmatched bases: 17. Germline V gene data show CDR1 as GEAIGNYY and CDR2 as EKD. CDR3 length: 20 amino acids.